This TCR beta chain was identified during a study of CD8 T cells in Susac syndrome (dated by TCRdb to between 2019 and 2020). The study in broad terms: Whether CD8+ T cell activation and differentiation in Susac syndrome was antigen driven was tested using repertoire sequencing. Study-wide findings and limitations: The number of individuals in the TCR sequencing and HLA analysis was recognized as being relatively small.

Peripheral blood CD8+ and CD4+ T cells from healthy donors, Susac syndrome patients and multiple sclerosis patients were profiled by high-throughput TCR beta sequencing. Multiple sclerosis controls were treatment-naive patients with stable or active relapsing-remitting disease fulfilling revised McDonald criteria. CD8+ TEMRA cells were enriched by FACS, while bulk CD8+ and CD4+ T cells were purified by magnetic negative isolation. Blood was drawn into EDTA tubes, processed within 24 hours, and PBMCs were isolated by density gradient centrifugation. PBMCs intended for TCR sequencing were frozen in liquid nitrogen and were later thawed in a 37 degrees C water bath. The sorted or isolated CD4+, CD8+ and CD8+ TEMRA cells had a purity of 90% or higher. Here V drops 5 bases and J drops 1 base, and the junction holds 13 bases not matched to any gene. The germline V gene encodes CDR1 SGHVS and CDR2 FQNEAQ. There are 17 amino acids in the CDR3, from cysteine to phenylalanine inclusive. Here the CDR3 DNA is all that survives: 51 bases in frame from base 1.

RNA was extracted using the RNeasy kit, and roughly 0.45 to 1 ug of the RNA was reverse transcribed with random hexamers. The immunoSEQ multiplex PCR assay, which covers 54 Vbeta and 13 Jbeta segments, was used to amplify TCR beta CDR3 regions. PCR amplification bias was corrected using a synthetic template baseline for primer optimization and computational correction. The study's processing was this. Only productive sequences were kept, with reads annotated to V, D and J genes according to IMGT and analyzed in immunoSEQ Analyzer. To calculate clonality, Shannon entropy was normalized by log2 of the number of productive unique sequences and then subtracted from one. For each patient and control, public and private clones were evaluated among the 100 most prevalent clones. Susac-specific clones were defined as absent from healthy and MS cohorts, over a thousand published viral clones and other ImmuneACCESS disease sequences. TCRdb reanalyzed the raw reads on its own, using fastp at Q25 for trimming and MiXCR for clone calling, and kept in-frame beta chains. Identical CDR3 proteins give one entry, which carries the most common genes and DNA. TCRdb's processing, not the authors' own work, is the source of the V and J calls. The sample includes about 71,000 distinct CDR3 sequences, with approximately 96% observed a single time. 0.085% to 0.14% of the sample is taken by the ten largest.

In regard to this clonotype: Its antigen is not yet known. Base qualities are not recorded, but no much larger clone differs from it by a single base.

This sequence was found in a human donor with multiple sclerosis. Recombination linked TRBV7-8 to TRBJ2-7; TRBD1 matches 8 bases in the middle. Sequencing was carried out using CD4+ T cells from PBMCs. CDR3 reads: CASSKDVGQGYSYEQYF. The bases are TGTGCCAGCAGCAAGGACGTCGGACAGGGATATTCCTACGAGCAGTACTTC.